The clone carrying this T cell receptor beta chain was recorded once. The data derive from a study of blood T cell repertoires in COVID-19. Study-level background: Researchers got acute and convalescent COVID-19 samples from the United States, Italy and Spain.

The data were produced by immunoSEQ multiplex PCR, yet TCRdb's version contains in-frame clones alone and is incomplete. The sample records about 380,000 clones, more than 85% being singletons. This CDR3 is 16 amino acids long. Per germline, CDR1 WNHNN and CDR2 SYGVQD (reference sequence). J lost 7 bases, V lost 0 bases, and 7 bases had no gene match. Participant age was roughly 18 to 90 years, and participants resided in roughly 24 US areas. Cohort 3 recovery required two negative PCRs, clearance, or symptom resolution. Sequenced: PBMCs or T cells enriched from blood (not recorded which). The rearrangement uses TRBV10-1 and TRBJ2-1; 9 bases fit TRBD2. This receptor was taken from a woman between 25 and 40 years old who had recovered from COVID-19. The CDR3 region has the DNA TGCGCCAGCAGTGAGTCATGGCGGGGGGGAGTAAATGAGCAGTTCTTC. It codes for CASSESWRGGVNEQFF.